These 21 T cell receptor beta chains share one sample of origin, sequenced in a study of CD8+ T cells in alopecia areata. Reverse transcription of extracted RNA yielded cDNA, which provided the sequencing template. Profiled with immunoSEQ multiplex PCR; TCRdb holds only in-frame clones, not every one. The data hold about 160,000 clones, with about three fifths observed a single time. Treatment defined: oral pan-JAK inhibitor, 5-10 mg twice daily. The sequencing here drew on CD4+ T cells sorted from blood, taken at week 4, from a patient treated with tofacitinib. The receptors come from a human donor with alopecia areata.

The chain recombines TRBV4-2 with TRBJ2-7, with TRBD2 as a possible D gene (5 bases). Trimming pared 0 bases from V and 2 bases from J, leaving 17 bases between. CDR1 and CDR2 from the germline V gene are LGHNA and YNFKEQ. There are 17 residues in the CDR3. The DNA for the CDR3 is TGTGCCAGCAGCCAAGATTCCGTACAGCGAGGGACCTACGAGCAGTACTTC. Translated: CASSQDSVQRGTYEQYF.

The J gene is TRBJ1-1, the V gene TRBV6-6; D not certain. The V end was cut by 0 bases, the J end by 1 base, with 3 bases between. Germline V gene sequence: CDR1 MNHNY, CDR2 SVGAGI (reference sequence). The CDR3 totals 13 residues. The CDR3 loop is CASSYSSNTEAFF. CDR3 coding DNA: TGTGCCAGCAGTTACTCGTCGAACACTGAAGCTTTCTTT.

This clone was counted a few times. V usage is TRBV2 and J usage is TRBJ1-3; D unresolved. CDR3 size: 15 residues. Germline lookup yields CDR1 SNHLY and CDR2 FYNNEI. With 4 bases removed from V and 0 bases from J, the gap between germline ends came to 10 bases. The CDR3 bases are TGTGCCAGCAGTGTGGACGGAACCTCTGGAAACACCATATATTTT. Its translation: CASSVDGTSGNTIYF.

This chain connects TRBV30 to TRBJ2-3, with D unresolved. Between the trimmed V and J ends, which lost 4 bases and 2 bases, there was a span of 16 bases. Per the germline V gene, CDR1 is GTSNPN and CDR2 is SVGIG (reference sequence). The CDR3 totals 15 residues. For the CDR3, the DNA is TGTGCCTGGACTACAAAAGGCGGATTCACAGATACGCAGTATTTT. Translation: CAWTTKGGFTDTQYF.

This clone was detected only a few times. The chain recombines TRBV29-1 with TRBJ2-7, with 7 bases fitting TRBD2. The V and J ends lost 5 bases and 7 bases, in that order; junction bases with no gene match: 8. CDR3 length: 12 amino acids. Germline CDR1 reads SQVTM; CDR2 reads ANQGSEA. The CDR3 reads CSVHDGRKEQYF. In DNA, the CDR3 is TGCAGCGTTCATGACGGGAGGAAGGAGCAGTACTTC.

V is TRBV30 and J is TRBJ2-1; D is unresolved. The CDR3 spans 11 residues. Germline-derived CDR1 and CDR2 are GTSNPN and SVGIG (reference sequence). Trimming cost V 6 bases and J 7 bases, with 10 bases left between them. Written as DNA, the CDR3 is TGTGCCTGCTTTGGGGTGAATGAGCAGTTCTTC. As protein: CACFGVNEQFF. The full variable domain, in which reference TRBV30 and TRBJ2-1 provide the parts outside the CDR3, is SQTIHQWPATLVQPVGSPLSLECTVEGTSNPNLYWYRQAAGRGLQLLFYSVGIGQISSEVPQNLSASRPQDRQFILSSKKLLLSDSGFYLCACFGVNEQFFGPGTRLTVL.

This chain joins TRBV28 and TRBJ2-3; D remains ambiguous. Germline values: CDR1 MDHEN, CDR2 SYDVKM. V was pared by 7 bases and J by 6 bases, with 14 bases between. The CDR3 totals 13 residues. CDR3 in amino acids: CASMQESWDTQYF. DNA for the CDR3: TGTGCCAGCATGCAGGAAAGCTGGGATACGCAGTATTTT.

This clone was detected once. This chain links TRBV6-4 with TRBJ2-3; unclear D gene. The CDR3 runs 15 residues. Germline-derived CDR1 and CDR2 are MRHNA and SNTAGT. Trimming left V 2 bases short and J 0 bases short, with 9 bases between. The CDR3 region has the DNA TGTGCCAGCAGTGACACGTGGGCTAGCACAGATACGCAGTATTTT. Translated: CASSDTWASTDTQYF.

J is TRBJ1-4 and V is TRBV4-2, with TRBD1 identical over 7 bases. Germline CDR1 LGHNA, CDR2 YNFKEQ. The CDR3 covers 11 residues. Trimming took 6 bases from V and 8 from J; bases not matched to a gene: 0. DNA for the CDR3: TGTGCCAGCAGACAGGGGGAAAAACTGTTTTTT. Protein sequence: CASRQGEKLFF.

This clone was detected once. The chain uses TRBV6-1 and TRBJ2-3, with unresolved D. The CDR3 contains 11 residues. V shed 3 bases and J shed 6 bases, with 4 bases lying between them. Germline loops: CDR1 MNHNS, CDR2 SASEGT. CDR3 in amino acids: CASSDWDTQYF. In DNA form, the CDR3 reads TGTGCCAGCAGTGATTGGGATACGCAGTATTTT.

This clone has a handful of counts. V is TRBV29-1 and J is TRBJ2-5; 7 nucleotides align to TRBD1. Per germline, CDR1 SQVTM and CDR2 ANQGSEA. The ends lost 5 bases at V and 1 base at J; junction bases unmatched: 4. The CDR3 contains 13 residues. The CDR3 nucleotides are TGCAGCGTTAGAGGGGGCGGCCAAGAGACCCAGTACTTC. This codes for CSVRGGGQETQYF.

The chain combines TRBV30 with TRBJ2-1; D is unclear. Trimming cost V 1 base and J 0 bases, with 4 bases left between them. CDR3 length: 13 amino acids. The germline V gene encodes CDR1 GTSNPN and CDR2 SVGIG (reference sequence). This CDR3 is CAWSGGSYNEQFF. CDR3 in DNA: TGTGCCTGGAGTGGTGGCTCCTACAATGAGCAGTTCTTC.

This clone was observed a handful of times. The CDR3 protein is CAWRDSYEAFF. The CDR3 coding sequence is TGTGCCTGGAGAGACAGCTATGAAGCTTTCTTT. The rearrangement uses TRBV30 and TRBJ1-1; TRBD1 might be the D (5 bases). Trimming cost V 3 bases and J 7 bases, with 9 bases left between them. The CDR3 length is 11 residues. Per germline, CDR1 GTSNPN and CDR2 SVGIG (reference sequence).

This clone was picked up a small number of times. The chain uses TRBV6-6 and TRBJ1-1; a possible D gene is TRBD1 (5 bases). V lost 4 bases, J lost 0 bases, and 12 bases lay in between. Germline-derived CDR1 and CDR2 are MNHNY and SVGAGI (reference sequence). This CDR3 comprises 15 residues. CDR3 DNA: TGTGCCAGCAGTTTATCTGGGACGGTGAACACTGAAGCTTTCTTT. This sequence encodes CASSLSGTVNTEAFF.

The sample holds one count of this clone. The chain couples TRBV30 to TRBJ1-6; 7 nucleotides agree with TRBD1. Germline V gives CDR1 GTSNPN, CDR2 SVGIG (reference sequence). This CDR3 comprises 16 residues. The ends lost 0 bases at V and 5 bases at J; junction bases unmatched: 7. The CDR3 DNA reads TGTGCCTGGAGTGTGGGCGGGACAGTGGATAATTCACCCCTCCACTTT. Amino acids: CAWSVGGTVDNSPLHF.

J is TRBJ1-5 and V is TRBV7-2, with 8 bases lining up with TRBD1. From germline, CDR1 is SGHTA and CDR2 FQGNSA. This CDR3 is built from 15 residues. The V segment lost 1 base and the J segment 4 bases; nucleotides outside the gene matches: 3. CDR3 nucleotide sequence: TGTGCCAGCAGCTTAGATAACAGGGGGAATCAGCCCCAGCATTTT. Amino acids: CASSLDNRGNQPQHF.

For the CDR3, the DNA is TGTGCCAGTAGCCCACAAGACTATGGCTACACCTTC. Translated: CASSPQDYGYTF. The J gene is TRBJ1-2, the V gene TRBV19; D gene unclear. Looked up from germline, CDR1 is LNHDA and CDR2 is SQIVND (reference sequence). V dropped 6 bases and J dropped 3 bases, with 8 bases sitting between them. The length of the CDR3 is 12 residues.

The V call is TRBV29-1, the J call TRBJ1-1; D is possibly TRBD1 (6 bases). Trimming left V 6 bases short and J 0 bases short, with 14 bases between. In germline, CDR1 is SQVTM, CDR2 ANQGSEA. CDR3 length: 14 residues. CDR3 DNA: TGCAGCGTAGAACCGGGGGCACTGAACACTGAAGCTTTCTTT. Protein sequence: CSVEPGALNTEAFF.

The CDR3 region is CASGYRGPDTQYF. In DNA, the CDR3 is TGTGCTAGTGGTTACAGGGGGCCAGATACGCAGTATTTT. The J gene is TRBJ2-3, the V gene TRBV12-5, with 9 bases lining up with TRBD1. Germline assignment: CDR1 LGHNT and CDR2 FRNRAP. Trimming took 4 bases from V and 4 from J; bases not matched to a gene: 0. The CDR3 covers 13 residues.

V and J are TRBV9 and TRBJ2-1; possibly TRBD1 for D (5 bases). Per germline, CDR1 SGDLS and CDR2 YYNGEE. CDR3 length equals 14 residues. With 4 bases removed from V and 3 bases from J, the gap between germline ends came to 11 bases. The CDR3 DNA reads TGTGCCAGCAGCTCCGGAGACAGCTACAATGAGCAGTTCTTC. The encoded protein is CASSSGDSYNEQFF.

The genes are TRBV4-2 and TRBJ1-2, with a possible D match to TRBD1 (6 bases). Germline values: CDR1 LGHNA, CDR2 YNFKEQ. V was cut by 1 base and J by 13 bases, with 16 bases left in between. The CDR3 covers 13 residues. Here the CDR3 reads CASSQAGTLLFTF. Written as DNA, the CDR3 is TGTGCCAGCAGCCAAGCCGGGACACTTCTTTTCACCTTC.